One sample yielded the 2 T cell receptor beta chains listed below, sequenced in a study of technical replicates of blood from a few donors. Using immunoSEQ multiplex PCR, the repertoire was profiled, and TCRdb retains in-frame clones only, with some absent. The data contain about 59,000 clones, more than 95% of them singletons. What was sequenced was T cells isolated from PBMCs. Source of these receptors: a human donor in good health.

The chain combines TRBV9 with TRBJ2-5; tentative D call: TRBD2 (5 bases). CDR3 length: 14 residues. V lost 0 bases and J 1 base, leaving 7 bases between the germline ends. Germline V gene data show CDR1 as SGDLS and CDR2 as YYNGEE. CDR3 sequence reads: CASSVDGLQETQYF. CDR3 bases: TGTGCCAGCAGCGTAGATGGACTCCAAGAGACCCAGTACTTC.

This CDR3 reads CASSAFGAGGSPLHF. CDR3 DNA: TGTGCCAGCAGCGCGTTTGGGGCGGGAGGGTCACCCCTCCACTTT. The V and J genes are TRBV9 and TRBJ1-6, with TRBD1 as a possible D gene (5 bases). The CDR3 spans 15 residues. Germline CDR1 and CDR2: SGDLS and YYNGEE. V was shortened by 3 bases and J by 10 bases, with 17 bases between the two germline ends.